The T cell receptor beta chain described here comes from a study of cytomegalovirus exposure and HLA in healthy donors. Study details: Most genotyped donors, roughly 80% of roughly 400, had Caucasian-associated genetic ancestry. The study's findings and limits: Productive status was seen about 90% or about 30% of the time for most TCR beta V segments in an earlier analysis.

Note on this clone: The antigen remains undetermined.

Researchers ran the PCR with 60 Vbeta and 13 Jbeta primers. Assay used: immunoSEQ multiplex PCR; TCRdb lists only in-frame clones, some missing. The sample has 130,000 or so clones, 65% to 75% seen once. Germline CDR1 reads SGHKS; CDR2 reads YYEKEE (reference sequence). The germline V and J ends were trimmed by 7 bases and 6 bases, with 17 bases remaining between them. The CDR3 has 14 amino acids. J is TRBJ2-1 and V is TRBV5-5, with D perhaps matching TRBD1 (6 bases). Sequenced: PBMCs. This clonotype originated in a man aged 40-50 years in good health and CMV-seropositive. Here the CDR3 DNA reads TGTGCCAGCGCCTGGGGCGGCAGGGGCAATGAGCAGTTCTTC. Protein sequence: CASAWGGRGNEQFF.